Sequencing of this T cell receptor (beta chain) was carried out in a study of T cells in localized non-small cell lung cancer. Produced via immunoSEQ multiplex PCR; TCRdb's table is partial and in-frame only. In the table there are roughly 21,000 clones, around nine tenths of which are singletons. Trimming pared 4 bases from V and 4 bases from J, leaving 8 bases between. The germline V gene has CDR1 SGHKS and CDR2 YYEKEE (reference sequence). This CDR3 contains 12 residues. The specimen comprised peripheral blood, sampled before any cancer treatment. This sequence was found in a woman aged 35-70 years with stage I lung adenocarcinoma. This chain joins TRBV5-5 and TRBJ1-2, with a possible D match to TRBD1 (6 bases). The CDR3 is CASSPDSYGYTF. For the CDR3, the DNA is TGTGCCAGCAGCCCGGACAGCTATGGCTACACCTTC.